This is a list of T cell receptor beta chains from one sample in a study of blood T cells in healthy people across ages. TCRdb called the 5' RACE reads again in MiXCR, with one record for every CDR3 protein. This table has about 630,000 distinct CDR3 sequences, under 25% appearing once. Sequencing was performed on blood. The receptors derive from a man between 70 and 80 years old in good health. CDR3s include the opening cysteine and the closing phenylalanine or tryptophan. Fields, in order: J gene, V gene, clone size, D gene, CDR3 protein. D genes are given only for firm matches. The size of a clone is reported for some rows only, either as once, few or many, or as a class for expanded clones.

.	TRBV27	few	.	CASSPRGSSYEQYF
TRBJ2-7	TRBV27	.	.	CASRTGTDSTKQYF
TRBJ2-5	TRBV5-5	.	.	CASSLAQGGYQETQYF
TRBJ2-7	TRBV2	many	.	CASSVARNYEQYF
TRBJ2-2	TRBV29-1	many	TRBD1	CSVFSTGPGELFF
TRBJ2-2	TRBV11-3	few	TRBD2	CASSLNIAGPGELFF
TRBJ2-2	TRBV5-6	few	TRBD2	CASSPSPSGNTGELFF
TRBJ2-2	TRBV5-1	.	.	CASSETGNTGELFF
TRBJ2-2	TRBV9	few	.	CASSVVAGELFF
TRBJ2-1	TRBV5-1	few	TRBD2	CASSSTGLESYNEQFF
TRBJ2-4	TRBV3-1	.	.	CVSSQRGRSGIDIQYF
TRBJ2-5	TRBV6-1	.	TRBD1	CASSEWDDRGEETQYF
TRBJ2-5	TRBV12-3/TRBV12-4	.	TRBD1	CASSLGTGFTQYF
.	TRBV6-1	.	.	CASSGRDNNSGEQYF
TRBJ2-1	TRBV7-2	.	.	CASSSTIYNEQFF
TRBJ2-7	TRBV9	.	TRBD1	CASSLGQHPYEQYF
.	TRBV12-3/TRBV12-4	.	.	CASSTGARNEQYF
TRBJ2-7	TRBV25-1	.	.	CVSSPQLSSYEQYF
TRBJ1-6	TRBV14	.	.	CASSPPGAYNSPLHF
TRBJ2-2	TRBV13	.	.	CASSPYLNTGELFF
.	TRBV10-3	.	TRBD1	CAISQDRGLYEQYF
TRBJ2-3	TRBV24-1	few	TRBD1	CATSDLGTGGPDTQYF
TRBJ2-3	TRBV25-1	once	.	CASSESVGRLLNTQYF
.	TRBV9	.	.	CASSAFDSYEQYF
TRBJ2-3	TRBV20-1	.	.	CSASDAQRSTDTQYF
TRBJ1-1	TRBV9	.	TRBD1	CVSSTQDRVNTEAFF
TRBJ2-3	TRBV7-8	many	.	CASSLGVADTQYF
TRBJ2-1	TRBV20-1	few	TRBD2	CSARDLGLAGKYNEQFF
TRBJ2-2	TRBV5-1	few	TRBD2	CASSFSPSGTNGELFF